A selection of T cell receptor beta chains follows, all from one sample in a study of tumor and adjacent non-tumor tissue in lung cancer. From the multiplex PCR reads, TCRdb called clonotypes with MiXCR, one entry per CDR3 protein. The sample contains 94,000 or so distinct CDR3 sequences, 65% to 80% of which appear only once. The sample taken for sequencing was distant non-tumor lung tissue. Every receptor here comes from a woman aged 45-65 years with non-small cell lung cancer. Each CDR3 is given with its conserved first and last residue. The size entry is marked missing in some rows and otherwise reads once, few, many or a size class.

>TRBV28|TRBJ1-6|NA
CASSFYPQGQNSPLHF
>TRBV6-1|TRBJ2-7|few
CASSLGAGPDYEQYF
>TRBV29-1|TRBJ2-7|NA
CRVTGLVFDEQYF
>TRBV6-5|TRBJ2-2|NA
CASSYRTSGSTGELSF
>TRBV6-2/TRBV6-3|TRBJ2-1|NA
CGSSLAPYNEQFF
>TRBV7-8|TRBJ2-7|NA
CASSIFDASYEQYF
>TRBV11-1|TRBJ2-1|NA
CASSLVLADYVEQFF
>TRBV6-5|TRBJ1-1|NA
CANRKNTEALF
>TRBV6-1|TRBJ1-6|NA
CASSRLSDSPLLF
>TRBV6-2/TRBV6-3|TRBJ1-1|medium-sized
CASSYSSDRIAFF
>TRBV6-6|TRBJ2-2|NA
CASILPGLAGETGEQFF
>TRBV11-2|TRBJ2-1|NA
CTSSLEAGVNEQFF
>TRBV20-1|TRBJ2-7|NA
CNARGLQGTYEQYF